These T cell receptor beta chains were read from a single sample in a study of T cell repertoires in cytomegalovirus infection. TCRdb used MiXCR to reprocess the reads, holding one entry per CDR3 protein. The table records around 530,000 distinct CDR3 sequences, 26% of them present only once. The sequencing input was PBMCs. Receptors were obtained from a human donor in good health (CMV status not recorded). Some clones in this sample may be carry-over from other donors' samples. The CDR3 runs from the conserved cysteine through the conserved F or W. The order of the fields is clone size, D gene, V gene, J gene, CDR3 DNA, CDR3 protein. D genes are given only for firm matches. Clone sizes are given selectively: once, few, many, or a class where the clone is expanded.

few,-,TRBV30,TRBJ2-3,TGTGCCTGTCGAACGAAACAGGGAAGAACAGATACGCAGTATTTT,CACRTKQGRTDTQYF
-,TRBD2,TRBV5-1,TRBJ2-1,TGCGCCAGCAGCTTGATTTTCGGGCGGGAGAGTTTACATGAGCAGTTCTTC,CASSLIFGRESLHEQFF
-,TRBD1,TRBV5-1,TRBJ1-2,TGCGCCAGCAGCGATGGGACAGGGGGTAACTATGGCTACACCTTC,CASSDGTGGNYGYTF
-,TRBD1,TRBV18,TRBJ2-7,TGTGCCAGCTCACCCAGGGGGCTAGAGGAGCAGTACTTC,CASSPRGLEEQYF
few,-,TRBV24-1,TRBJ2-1,TGTGCCACCAGTGATACGGGACTTAACAATGAGCAGTTCTTC,CATSDTGLNNEQFF
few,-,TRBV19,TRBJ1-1,TGTGCCACCTCCCAGGGGACACTCCCTGAAGCTTTCTTT,CATSQGTLPEAFF
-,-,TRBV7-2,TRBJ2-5,TGTGCCAGCAGCTGGGAATCACTACGCGAGACCAAGTACTTC,CASSWESLRETKYF
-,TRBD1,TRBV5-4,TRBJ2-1,TGTGCCAGCAGCTTGGCCAGGGGGCAGGGCCCCTACAATGAGCAGTTCTTC,CASSLARGQGPYNEQFF
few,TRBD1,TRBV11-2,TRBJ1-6,TGTGCCAGCAGCTCGGGACAGGGTAGGGTCAATTCACCCCTCCACTTT,CASSSGQGRVNSPLHF
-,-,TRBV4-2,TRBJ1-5,TGTGCCAGCAGCCAAGAGGAGGGGAAGGGCAATCAGCCCCAGCATTTT,CASSQEEGKGNQPQHF
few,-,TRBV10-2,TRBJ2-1,TGCGCCAGCAGTGTTAAGGGGAACAACAATGAGCAGTTCTTC,CASSVKGNNNEQFF